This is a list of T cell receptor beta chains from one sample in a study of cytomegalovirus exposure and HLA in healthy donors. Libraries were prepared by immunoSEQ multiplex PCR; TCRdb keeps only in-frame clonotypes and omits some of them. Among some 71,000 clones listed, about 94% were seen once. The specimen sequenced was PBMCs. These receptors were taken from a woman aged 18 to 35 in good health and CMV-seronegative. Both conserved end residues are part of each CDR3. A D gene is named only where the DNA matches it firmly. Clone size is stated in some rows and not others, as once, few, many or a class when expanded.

CDR3aa: CASSASERLINEKLFF
CDR3nt: TGTGCCAGCAGTGCTTCCGAGCGACTGATTAATGAAAAACTGTTTTTT
d_gene: NA
v_gene: TRBV6-1
j_gene: TRBJ1-4
abundance: NA

CDR3aa: CASSYLGSGTDTQYF
CDR3nt: TGTGCCAGCAGTTACCTGGGTAGCGGCACAGATACGCAGTATTTT
d_gene: NA
v_gene: TRBV6-6
j_gene: TRBJ2-3
abundance: NA

CDR3aa: CASSLEASGYEQYF
CDR3nt: TGTGCTAGCAGCTTAGAGGCCAGCGGATACGAGCAGTACTTC
d_gene: NA
v_gene: TRBV7-7
j_gene: TRBJ2-7
abundance: NA

CDR3aa: CASSLTLAGAYEQYF
CDR3nt: TGTGCCAGCAGCTTAACACTAGCGGGGGCCTACGAGCAGTACTTC
d_gene: TRBD2
v_gene: TRBV7-3
j_gene: TRBJ2-7
abundance: NA

CDR3aa: CASSFGTGAYTDTQYF
CDR3nt: TGTGCCAGCAGCTTCGGGACAGGGGCCTACACAGATACGCAGTATTTT
d_gene: TRBD1
v_gene: TRBV7-9
j_gene: TRBJ2-3
abundance: NA

CDR3aa: CAIGTGGSTDTQYF
CDR3nt: TGTGCCATCGGGACAGGGGGTAGCACAGATACGCAGTATTTT
d_gene: TRBD1
v_gene: TRBV10-3
j_gene: TRBJ2-3
abundance: NA

CDR3aa: CASRDPGQTTDTQYF
CDR3nt: TGTGCCAGTAGGGACCCGGGACAGACCACAGATACGCAGTATTTT
d_gene: TRBD1
v_gene: TRBV19
j_gene: TRBJ2-3
abundance: NA

CDR3aa: CASSGGQAGLSTQYF
CDR3nt: TGCGCCAGCAGTGGGGGACAGGCCGGTTTATCTACCCAGTACTTC
d_gene: TRBD1
v_gene: TRBV10-2
j_gene: TRBJ2-5
abundance: NA

CDR3aa: CASSPSTTGTDTQYF
CDR3nt: TGCGCCAGCAGCCCATCTACGACTGGCACAGATACGCAGTATTTT
d_gene: NA
v_gene: TRBV5-1
j_gene: TRBJ2-3
abundance: NA

CDR3aa: CSVELTGANTGELFF
CDR3nt: TGCAGCGTGGAGTTGACAGGGGCCAACACCGGGGAGCTGTTTTTT
d_gene: TRBD1
v_gene: TRBV29-1
j_gene: TRBJ2-2
abundance: NA

CDR3aa: CASSRLGRGVGAANEKLFF
CDR3nt: TGCGCCAGCAGCCGCTTGGGTCGGGGAGTCGGTGCGGCTAATGAAAAACTGTTTTTT
d_gene: NA
v_gene: TRBV5-1
j_gene: TRBJ1-4
abundance: NA

CDR3aa: CASKRVQGGQPQHF
CDR3nt: TGTGCCAGCAAGAGGGTACAGGGCGGACAGCCCCAGCATTTT
d_gene: NA
v_gene: TRBV6-5
j_gene: TRBJ1-5
abundance: NA

CDR3aa: CASSSAWGPETQYF
CDR3nt: TGTGCCAGCAGCTCAGCCTGGGGGCCGGAGACCCAGTACTTC
d_gene: NA
v_gene: TRBV27
j_gene: TRBJ2-5
abundance: NA

CDR3aa: CASSSPGGIPQPQHF
CDR3nt: TGTGCCAGCAGTTCCCCGGGGGGGATACCTCAGCCCCAGCATTTT
d_gene: NA
v_gene: TRBV28
j_gene: TRBJ1-5
abundance: NA

CDR3aa: CASSLVSAGSSTDTQYF
CDR3nt: TGTGCCAGCAGCTTAGTGTCGGCGGGGTCTAGCACAGATACGCAGTATTTT
d_gene: NA
v_gene: TRBV7-9
j_gene: TRBJ2-3
abundance: NA

CDR3aa: CASRSQDGTPDYEQYF
CDR3nt: TGTGCCAGCAGATCGCAGGACGGGACACCCGACTACGAGCAGTACTTC
d_gene: NA
v_gene: TRBV7-3
j_gene: TRBJ2-7
abundance: NA

CDR3aa: CASRYLADPSSYEQYF
CDR3nt: TGTGCCAGCAGGTACCTAGCGGACCCCTCCTCCTACGAGCAGTACTTC
d_gene: TRBD2
v_gene: TRBV6-6
j_gene: TRBJ2-7
abundance: NA

CDR3aa: CASSYVAGQGNSPLHF
CDR3nt: TGTGCCAGCAGTTACGTCGCGGGACAGGGAAATTCACCCCTCCACTTT
d_gene: TRBD1
v_gene: TRBV6-5
j_gene: TRBJ1-6
abundance: NA

CDR3aa: CASSLRTDSSYEQYF
CDR3nt: TGCGCCAGCAGCTTGAGGACAGACTCGTCCTACGAGCAGTACTTC
d_gene: NA
v_gene: TRBV5-1
j_gene: TRBJ2-7
abundance: NA

CDR3aa: CASSSTYEQYF
CDR3nt: TGTGCCAGCAGCTCCACCTACGAGCAGTACTTC
d_gene: NA
v_gene: TRBV7-2
j_gene: TRBJ2-7
abundance: few

CDR3aa: CASSLGPAGGTYNEQFF
CDR3nt: TGTGCCAGCAGCTTAGGCCCAGCGGGGGGCACCTACAATGAGCAGTTCTTC
d_gene: TRBD2
v_gene: TRBV7-2
j_gene: TRBJ2-1
abundance: NA

CDR3aa: CASSLNGRTYEQYF
CDR3nt: TGTGCCAGCAGTTTAAATGGCAGAACCTACGAGCAGTACTTC
d_gene: NA
v_gene: TRBV28
j_gene: TRBJ2-7
abundance: NA

CDR3aa: CASSQVAGGSTDTQYF
CDR3nt: TGTGCCAGCAGCCAGGTAGCGGGGGGAAGCACAGATACGCAGTATTTT
d_gene: TRBD2
v_gene: TRBV6-4
j_gene: TRBJ2-3
abundance: NA

CDR3aa: CASLGGQTGELFF
CDR3nt: TGTGCTAGTTTGGGGGGGCAAACCGGGGAGCTGTTTTTT
d_gene: NA
v_gene: TRBV12-5
j_gene: TRBJ2-2
abundance: NA

CDR3aa: CASSIVTGGSYEQYF
CDR3nt: TGTGCCAGTAGTATAGTGACAGGGGGCTCCTACGAGCAGTACTTC
d_gene: TRBD1
v_gene: TRBV19
j_gene: TRBJ2-7
abundance: NA

CDR3aa: CASSQSGQNTDTQYF
CDR3nt: TGTGCCAGCAGTCAGTCGGGACAGAACACAGATACGCAGTATTTT
d_gene: TRBD1
v_gene: TRBV27
j_gene: TRBJ2-3
abundance: NA

CDR3aa: CASSKGDSGGTDTQYF
CDR3nt: TGTGCCAGCAGCAAAGGGGATAGCGGGGGCACAGATACGCAGTATTTT
d_gene: NA
v_gene: TRBV21-1
j_gene: TRBJ2-3
abundance: NA

CDR3aa: CASSLGPGFNQPQHF
CDR3nt: TGTGCCAGCAGCTTAGGGCCAGGGTTCAATCAGCCCCAGCATTTT
d_gene: NA
v_gene: TRBV7-9
j_gene: TRBJ1-5
abundance: NA

CDR3aa: CASSLRKPGQRSPLHF
CDR3nt: TGCGCCAGCAGCCTAAGGAAACCGGGACAGAGATCACCCCTCCACTTT
d_gene: TRBD1
v_gene: TRBV5-1
j_gene: TRBJ1-6
abundance: few